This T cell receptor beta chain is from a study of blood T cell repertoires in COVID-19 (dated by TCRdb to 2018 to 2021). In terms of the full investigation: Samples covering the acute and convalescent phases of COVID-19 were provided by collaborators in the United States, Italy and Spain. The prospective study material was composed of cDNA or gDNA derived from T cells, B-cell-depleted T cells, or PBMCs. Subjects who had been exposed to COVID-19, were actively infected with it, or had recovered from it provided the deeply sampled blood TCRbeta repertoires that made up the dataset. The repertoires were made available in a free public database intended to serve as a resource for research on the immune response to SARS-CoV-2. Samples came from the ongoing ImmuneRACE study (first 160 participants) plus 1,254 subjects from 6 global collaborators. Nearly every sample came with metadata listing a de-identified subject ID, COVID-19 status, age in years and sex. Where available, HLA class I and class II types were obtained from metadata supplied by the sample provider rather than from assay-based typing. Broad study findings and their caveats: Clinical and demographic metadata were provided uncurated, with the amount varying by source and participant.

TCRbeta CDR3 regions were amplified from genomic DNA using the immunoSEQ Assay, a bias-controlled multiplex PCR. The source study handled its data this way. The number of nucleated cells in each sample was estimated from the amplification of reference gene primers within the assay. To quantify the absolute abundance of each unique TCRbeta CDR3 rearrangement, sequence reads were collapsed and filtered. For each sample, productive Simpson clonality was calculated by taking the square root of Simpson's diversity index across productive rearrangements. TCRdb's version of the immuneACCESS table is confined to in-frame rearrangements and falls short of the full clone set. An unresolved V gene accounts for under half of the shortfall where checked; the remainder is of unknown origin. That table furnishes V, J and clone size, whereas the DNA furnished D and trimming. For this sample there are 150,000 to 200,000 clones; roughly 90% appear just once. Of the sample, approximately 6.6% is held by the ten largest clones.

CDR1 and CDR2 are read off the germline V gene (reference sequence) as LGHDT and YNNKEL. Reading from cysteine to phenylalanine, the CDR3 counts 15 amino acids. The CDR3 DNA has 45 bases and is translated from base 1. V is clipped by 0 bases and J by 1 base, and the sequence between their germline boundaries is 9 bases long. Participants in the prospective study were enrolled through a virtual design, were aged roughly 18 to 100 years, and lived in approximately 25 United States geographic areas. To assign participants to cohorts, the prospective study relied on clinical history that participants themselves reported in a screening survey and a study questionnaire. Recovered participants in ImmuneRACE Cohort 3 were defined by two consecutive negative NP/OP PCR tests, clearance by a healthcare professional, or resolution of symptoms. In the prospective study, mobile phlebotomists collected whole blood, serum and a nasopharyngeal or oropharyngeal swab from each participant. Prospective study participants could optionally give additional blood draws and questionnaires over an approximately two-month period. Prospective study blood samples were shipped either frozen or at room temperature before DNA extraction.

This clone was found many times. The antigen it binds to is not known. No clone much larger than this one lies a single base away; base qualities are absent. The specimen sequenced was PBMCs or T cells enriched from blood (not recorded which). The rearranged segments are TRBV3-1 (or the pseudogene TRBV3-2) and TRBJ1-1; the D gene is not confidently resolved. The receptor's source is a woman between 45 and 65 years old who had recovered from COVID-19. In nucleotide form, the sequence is TGTGCCAGCAGCCAAGAACAGATGAGGAACACTGAAGCTTTCTTT. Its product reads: CASSQEQMRNTEAFF.